This T cell receptor (beta chain) was captured in a study of human T cells and chemical hapten exposure. Study details: Among samples, TCR yields varied mainly because of small differences in pooled library volume.

Total RNA came from unfractionated whole blood. The CDR3 is made up of 15 amino acids. Trimming removed 5 bases at V and 0 bases at J, with 8 bases between. Per the germline V gene, CDR1 is MNHEY and CDR2 is SVGEGT. One entry per CDR3 protein results from TCRdb running MiXCR on the 5' RACE reads. The data contain about 140,000 distinct CDR3 sequences, approximately 4% of them singletons. The clonotype was recovered from a female donor in good health. The rearrangement links TRBV6-2 or TRBV6-3 to TRBJ2-6; D is unclear. Here the CDR3 DNA reads TGTGCCAGCAGTCAAACTATCTCTGGGGCCAACGTCCTGACTTTC. Its translation is CASSQTISGANVLTF.